A selection of T cell receptor beta chains follows, all from one sample in a study of CD8 T cells in ankylosing spondylitis. MiXCR, applied by TCRdb to the 5' RACE reads, yields one record per CDR3 protein. The repertoire consists of about 330,000 distinct CDR3 sequences, with roughly 8% occurring once and the leading ten covering approximately 15%. The source material was blood, either unsorted or a sorted T cell fraction (not recorded which). These TCRs come from a male donor with ankylosing spondylitis. The CDR3 runs from the conserved cysteine through the conserved F or W. The D gene is left open where the match is weak. Size tells how often a clone was seen (once, few, many) or the class of an expanded clone, and some rows leave it out.

D gene	J gene	V gene	clone size	CDR3 protein	CDR3 DNA
TRBD2	TRBJ2-2	TRBV6-1	.	CASSGASGRSLVTGELFF	TGTGCCAGCAGTGGGGCTAGCGGGAGGTCGCTGGTCACCGGGGAGCTGTTTTTT
.	TRBJ2-1	TRBV14	.	CASSRFSQAPLNEQFF	TGTGCCAGCAGCCGGTTTTCACAGGCTCCCCTCAATGAGCAGTTCTTC
.	TRBJ1-5	TRBV7-8	.	CASSLLGGSGQPQHF	TGTGCCAGCAGCTTATTAGGGGGGTCCGGGCAGCCCCAGCATTTT
TRBD1	TRBJ1-2	TRBV18	few	CASSPRTGGLGNYGYTF	TGTGCCAGCTCACCTAGGACAGGGGGCTTGGGAAACTATGGCTACACCTTC
TRBD2	TRBJ2-1	TRBV7-2	few	CASEPGLAGNEQFF	TGTGCCAGCGAGCCGGGACTAGCGGGGAATGAGCAGTTCTTC
.	TRBJ1-4	TRBV5-6	.	CASSFSTGRLFF	TGTGCCAGCAGCTTTTCTACGGGCAGACTGTTTTTT
TRBD2	TRBJ2-3	TRBV28	many	CASRPTSGRSTDTQYF	TGTGCCAGCAGGCCGACTAGCGGGAGAAGCACAGATACGCAGTATTTT
TRBD1	TRBJ2-1	TRBV14	few	CASSQDMDRNYNEQFF	TGTGCCAGCAGCCAAGATATGGACAGGAATTACAATGAGCAGTTCTTC
TRBD1	TRBJ2-7	TRBV6-1	few	CASRDRTGGLSYEQYF	TGTGCCAGCAGGGACAGGACAGGTGGGCTATCCTACGAGCAGTACTTC
TRBD2	TRBJ2-1	TRBV13	few	CASSSGRAGRSNEQFF	TGTGCCAGCAGCTCTGGCCGAGCGGGACGATCGAATGAGCAGTTCTTC
TRBD1	TRBJ2-7	TRBV20-1	.	CSATRTGTRDEQYF	TGCAGTGCTACCAGGACAGGGACCAGGGACGAGCAGTACTTC
.	TRBJ2-2	TRBV6-1	.	CASRPKANTGELFF	TGTGCCAGCAGGCCAAAGGCGAACACCGGGGAGCTGTTTTTT
TRBD1	TRBJ1-1	TRBV10-2	many	CASRGTGGTEAFF	TGCGCCAGCAGAGGGACAGGGGGCACTGAAGCTTTCTTT
TRBD1	TRBJ1-1	TRBV12-3/TRBV12-4	many	CASSPRQGRTEAFF	TGTGCCAGCAGTCCTAGACAGGGGAGGACTGAAGCTTTCTTT
TRBD2	TRBJ2-1	TRBV4-2	.	CASSQGLAETTPGEQFF	TGTGCCAGCAGCCAAGGTCTAGCGGAGACCACTCCGGGTGAGCAGTTCTTC
.	TRBJ1-2	TRBV5-1	many	CASSPGDTNYGYTF	TGCGCCAGCAGCCCAGGAGATACTAACTATGGCTACACCTTC
.	TRBJ2-7	TRBV28	many	CASSPLWGEQYF	TGTGCCAGCAGTCCGCTGTGGGGGGAGCAGTACTTC
TRBD2	TRBJ2-7	TRBV28	many	CASTSAYEQYF	TGTGCCAGTACTAGCGCGTACGAGCAGTACTTC
TRBD2	TRBJ2-3	TRBV3-1	.	CASSQGAGSTDTQYF	TGTGCCAGCAGCCAGGGAGCGGGAAGTACAGATACGCAGTATTTT
.	TRBJ2-1	TRBV18	few	CASSPPSLANEQFF	TGTGCCAGCTCACCACCGAGTTTGGCGAATGAGCAGTTCTTC
TRBD2	TRBJ2-7	TRBV27	few	CASSAKTSREQYF	TGTGCCAGCAGTGCCAAGACTAGCCGCGAGCAGTACTTC
TRBD2	TRBJ2-1	TRBV9	.	CASSIPGLAGEGDYNEQFF	TGTGCCAGCAGCATTCCGGGACTAGCGGGAGAGGGGGACTACAATGAGCAGTTCTTC
.	TRBJ2-2	TRBV6-1	few	CASSTADSNTGELFF	TGTGCCAGCAGTACGGCGGACTCGAACACCGGGGAGCTGTTTTTT
.	TRBJ1-2	TRBV14	few	CASSQGYTF	TGTGCCAGCAGCCAAGGCTACACCTTC
.	TRBJ2-1	TRBV9	few	CASSVMGANEQFF	TGTGCCAGCAGCGTAATGGGAGCGAATGAGCAGTTCTTC
TRBD2	TRBJ2-7	TRBV7-2	few	CASSVRRAGVMTYEQYF	TGTGCCAGCAGCGTCCGCCGAGCGGGAGTTATGACCTACGAGCAGTACTTC
.	TRBJ2-7	TRBV6-1	many	CASSVTNSYEQYF	TGTGCCAGCAGTGTAACTAACTCCTACGAGCAGTACTTC
.	TRBJ2-5	TRBV5-1	few	CASSKQGFGETQYF	TGCGCCAGCAGCAAACAGGGTTTTGGAGAGACCCAGTACTTC
.	TRBJ2-5	TRBV5-1	few	CASSLQDNQETQYF	TGCGCCAGCAGCCTACAGGACAACCAAGAGACCCAGTACTTC
TRBD2	TRBJ2-2	TRBV2	few	CASQRELAIGELFF	TGTGCCAGCCAGCGGGAACTAGCGATCGGGGAGCTGTTTTTT
TRBD2	TRBJ2-1	TRBV7-2	.	CASSPEGLVWSYNEQFF	TGTGCCAGCAGCCCTGAAGGACTAGTCTGGTCCTACAATGAGCAGTTCTTC
TRBD1	TRBJ2-4	TRBV9	.	CASSLGQGLNIQYF	TGTGCCAGCAGCCTAGGACAGGGCTTGAACATTCAGTACTTC